This T cell receptor beta chain stems from a study of blood T cell repertoires in COVID-19. Study in general: From T cells, B-cell-depleted T cells, or PBMCs came the material, which was cDNA or gDNA.

CDR1 MNHEY and CDR2 SMNVEV come from the germline V gene (reference sequence). Trimming removed 2 bases from V and 4 bases from J; junction bases left unmatched: 5. This CDR3 region has 15 residues. Measured with immunoSEQ multiplex PCR; TCRdb has only the in-frame clones, and not every one. The table records over 200,000 clones, around 91% of them present only once. The chain carries TRBV27 and TRBJ2-5; 9 bases are a match to TRBD2. Sequenced: peripheral blood. The sequence derives from a woman aged 40 to 49 with acute or convalescent COVID-19. In nucleotides, the CDR3 is TGTGCCAGCAGTTTAGCGGGGGGGCCAGGAGAGACCCAGTACTTC. As protein: CASSLAGGPGETQYF.